Listed below are T cell receptor beta chains from one sample, sequenced in a study of blood T cells in healthy people across ages. TCRdb passed the 5' RACE reads through MiXCR, listing each CDR3 protein once. The data hold roughly 800,000 distinct CDR3 sequences, with 25% observed a single time. This sample also appeared in a second study, on T cells of mothers and their children.

The sample comprised blood. These receptors all stem from a boy younger than 18 in good health. CDR3s include the opening cysteine and the closing phenylalanine or tryptophan. D genes are given only for firm matches. Expanded clones get a size class; other rows say once, few or many, or leave the size out.

d_call,j_call,cdr3_length,clone_size,v_call,cdr3_aa,cdr3_nt
-,TRBJ2-1,14,-,TRBV7-2,CASSLAAGANEQFF,TGTGCCAGCAGCTTAGCGGCGGGGGCCAATGAGCAGTTCTTC
TRBD2,TRBJ2-5,17,once,TRBV29-1,CSVEGTSGGAYQETQYF,TGCAGCGTTGAGGGGACTAGCGGGGGAGCGTACCAAGAGACCCAGTACTTC
TRBD2,TRBJ2-5,12,few,TRBV7-2,CASSLTSLTLSF,TGTGCCAGCAGCTTGACTAGCCTCACACTGTCCTTC
-,TRBJ2-7,15,few,TRBV11-2,CAGSLGRGLDYEQYF,TGTGCCGGCAGCTTAGGCCGTGGGCTAGACTACGAGCAGTACTTC
TRBD1,TRBJ1-2,15,-,TRBV7-9,CASSSYRGSGYGYTF,TGTGCCAGCAGCTCTTACAGGGGGTCCGGCTATGGCTACACCTTC
-,TRBJ2-1,14,few,TRBV7-8,CASSLELGGFEQFF,TGTGCCAGCAGCTTAGAGTTGGGGGGCTTCGAGCAGTTCTTC
TRBD1,TRBJ1-2,16,-,TRBV7-9,CASSLQGEIANYGYTF,TGTGCCAGCAGCTTACAGGGGGAGATAGCTAACTATGGCTACACCTTC
-,TRBJ2-4,17,-,TRBV11-2,CASSPASAVSVRNIQYF,TGTGCCAGCAGCCCTGCGTCTGCTGTGTCAGTACGAAACATTCAGTACTTC
-,TRBJ2-3,11,few,TRBV3-1,CASSIADTQYF,TGCGCCAGCAGCATAGCAGATACGCAGTATTTT
-,TRBJ2-7,14,-,TRBV7-2,CASSFWDGGYEQYF,TGTGCCAGCAGCTTCTGGGACGGGGGCTACGAGCAGTACTTC
-,TRBJ2-5,14,few,TRBV14,CASSLQGTAETQYF,TGTGCCAGCAGCCTCCAAGGGACGGCGGAGACCCAGTACTTC
-,TRBJ1-1,14,-,TRBV5-1,CASSFQREGSEAFF,TGCGCCAGCAGCTTTCAGAGGGAAGGGTCTGAAGCTTTCTTT
TRBD1,TRBJ2-5,16,few,TRBV9,CASSVAGTGGQETQYF,TGTGCCAGCAGCGTAGCCGGGACAGGGGGACAAGAGACCCAGTACTTC
TRBD2,TRBJ2-7,15,-,TRBV6-2/TRBV6-3,CASSYSSGASYEQYF,TGTGCCAGCAGTTACTCAAGCGGGGCCTCCTACGAGCAGTACTTC
-,TRBJ2-7,13,-,TRBV11-1,CASRQVSSYEQYF,TGTGCCAGCCGACAGGTATCCTCCTACGAGCAGTACTTC
TRBD1,TRBJ2-7,14,few,TRBV6-1,CASSETRQGYEQYF,TGTGCCAGCAGTGAGACACGACAGGGCTACGAGCAGTACTTC
-,TRBJ1-4,11,few,TRBV19,CATSWNEKLFF,TGTGCCACCTCATGGAATGAAAAACTGTTTTTT
-,TRBJ2-5,13,-,TRBV29-1,CSVVGVTKETQYF,TGCAGCGTTGTAGGGGTTACCAAAGAGACCCAGTACTTC
TRBD2,TRBJ2-1,14,few,TRBV2,CATILAGPRGEQFF,TGTGCCACAATCTTAGCGGGCCCGCGAGGGGAGCAGTTCTTC
-,TRBJ1-5,15,-,TRBV12-3/TRBV12-4,CASSFEGTRYQPQHF,TGTGCCAGCAGTTTCGAGGGCACACGCTATCAGCCCCAGCATTTT
-,TRBJ2-7,15,-,TRBV20-1,CSARDLARINYEQYF,TGCAGTGCTAGAGATCTCGCCAGGATCAACTACGAGCAGTACTTC
TRBD1,TRBJ2-3,16,few,TRBV5-1,CASSLVRTGTTDTQYF,TGCGCCAGCAGCTTGGTACGGACAGGCACCACAGATACGCAGTATTTT
-,TRBJ2-3,17,-,TRBV20-1,CSARDPPRGRVADTQYF,TGCAGTGCTAGAGATCCACCCCGGGGGCGAGTGGCAGATACGCAGTATTTT
TRBD2,TRBJ2-1,14,-,TRBV27,CASSSSSGGYEQFF,TGTGCCAGCAGTTCATCTAGCGGGGGGTATGAGCAGTTCTTC
TRBD1,TRBJ1-2,13,once,TRBV25-1,CASSDGQGYRYTF,TGTGCCAGCAGTGATGGACAGGGGTATCGCTACACCTTC
TRBD2,TRBJ2-3,15,few,TRBV20-1,CSARDRSGSPDTQYF,TGCAGTGCTAGAGATCGTAGCGGGAGCCCAGATACGCAGTATTTT
-,TRBJ2-5,16,-,TRBV5-6,CASSLVRRGAVETQYF,TGTGCCAGCAGCTTAGTTCGCCGGGGGGCGGTGGAGACCCAGTACTTC
-,TRBJ2-1,13,few,TRBV5-1,CASSLEGESEQFF,TGCGCCAGCAGCTTGGAAGGGGAGAGTGAGCAGTTCTTC
TRBD1,TRBJ2-1,14,few,TRBV28,CASSLRDSHNEQFF,TGTGCCAGCAGTTTAAGGGACAGCCACAATGAGCAGTTCTTC
-,TRBJ2-7,16,-,TRBV4-3,CASSLDGRDPTYEQYF,TGCGCCAGCAGCCTAGACGGACGAGATCCGACCTACGAGCAGTACTTC
-,TRBJ2-6,17,-,TRBV19,CASSIAGDTFGANVLTF,TGTGCCAGTAGTATAGCCGGGGACACCTTTGGGGCCAACGTCCTGACTTTC
TRBD2,TRBJ2-2,16,-,TRBV2,CASSEGTSGNTGELFF,TGTGCCAGCAGTGAGGGGACTAGCGGAAACACCGGGGAGCTGTTTTTT
TRBD1,TRBJ2-1,16,few,TRBV11-2,CASSSGQSRSYNEQFF,TGTGCCAGCAGCTCGGGACAGTCTCGCTCCTACAATGAGCAGTTCTTC
TRBD2,TRBJ2-1,18,few,TRBV4-2,CASSQESRGGNRNNEQFF,TGTGCCAGCAGCCAAGAATCTCGGGGGGGGAACAGGAACAATGAACAGTTCTTC
TRBD2,TRBJ2-1,16,-,TRBV30,CGWVHLSGGVNNEQFF,TGTGGCTGGGTTCATCTTAGCGGGGGTGTAAACAATGAGCAGTTCTTC
-,TRBJ1-5,15,-,TRBV20-1,CSARGRGYSNQPQHF,TGCAGTGCTAGAGGCAGGGGCTACAGCAATCAGCCCCAGCATTTT
-,TRBJ1-1,18,-,TRBV4-3,CASSQDERQGILNTEAFF,TGCGCCAGCAGCCAAGATGAGAGGCAGGGGATATTGAACACTGAAGCTTTCTTT
-,TRBJ1-2,14,-,TRBV7-2,CASSLARTVYGYTF,TGTGCCAGCAGCTTAGCCAGGACTGTCTATGGCTACACCTTC
-,TRBJ2-1,16,few,TRBV20-1,CSAPYLGLGLYNEQFF,TGCAGTGCCCCGTATCTGGGACTTGGACTTTACAATGAGCAGTTCTTC
TRBD2,TRBJ2-3,15,few,TRBV5-1,CASSISGGSTDTQYF,TGCGCCAGCAGTATTAGCGGGGGCAGCACAGATACGCAGTATTTT
-,TRBJ2-1,13,-,TRBV28,CASSPQTDNGQFF,TGTGCCAGCAGTCCCCAGACAGACAATGGGCAGTTCTTC
-,TRBJ2-3,15,few,TRBV6-5,CASSYAGYSTDTQYF,TGTGCCAGCAGTTACGCAGGATACAGCACAGATACGCAGTATTTT
-,TRBJ1-5,15,few,TRBV12-3/TRBV12-4,CASSPTGPSNQPQHF,TGTGCCAGCAGTCCTACAGGGCCTAGCAATCAGCCCCAGCATTTT
-,TRBJ2-7,14,many,TRBV6-2/TRBV6-3,CASTTTGSHYEQYF,TGTGCCAGCACCACAACGGGCAGCCACTACGAGCAGTACTTC
-,TRBJ2-2,17,few,TRBV7-9,CASSPLIIHPNTGELFF,TGTGCCAGCAGCCCTCTTATCATCCACCCGAACACCGGGGAGCTGTTTTTT
-,TRBJ1-6,16,-,TRBV20-1,CSARGAVQGGQSPLHF,TGCAGTGCTAGAGGTGCGGTTCAGGGAGGGCAGTCACCCCTCCACTTT
TRBD1,TRBJ1-1,15,-,TRBV7-9,CASSFEGAVDTEAFF,TGTGCCAGCAGCTTCGAGGGGGCGGTTGACACTGAAGCTTTCTTT
-,TRBJ1-2,13,few,TRBV9,CASSVVGAKGYTF,TGTGCCAGCAGCGTAGTGGGGGCGAAAGGCTACACCTTC
TRBD1,TRBJ2-4,17,-,TRBV7-2,CASSLAGDSLAKNIQYF,TGTGCCAGCAGCTTAGCGGGGGACAGTCTAGCCAAAAACATTCAGTACTTC
-,TRBJ1-2,15,-,TRBV27,CASSTRGASDYGYTF,TGTGCCAGCAGTACTAGGGGGGCCAGCGACTATGGCTACACCTTC
-,TRBJ2-6,16,-,TRBV27,CASSFFYRDGANVLTF,TGTGCCAGCAGTTTCTTTTACAGGGATGGGGCCAACGTCCTGACTTTC
TRBD2,TRBJ2-7,16,few,TRBV2,CASGGGLFRELYEQYF,TGTGCCAGCGGGGGGGGGTTGTTCAGGGAACTCTACGAGCAGTACTTC